This T cell receptor (beta chain) is drawn from a study of beta chain features in type 1 diabetes. Findings of the study overall: Researchers caution that PCR might favor shorter templates, equally among patients and controls. Patients with type 1 diabetes carried fewer insertions and had more deletions at their VDJ junctions. The similarity of naive, central memory and Treg TCRB repertoires appeared greater among patients than among healthy donors.

This CDR3 is built from 14 residues. Trimming shortened V by 1 base and J by 8 bases, and 14 bases separated the two germline ends. Germline loops: CDR1 GTSNPN, CDR2 SVGIG (reference sequence). On this clone itself: Its antigen is unknown.

The study reverse transcribed the entire isolated RNA, so it sequenced expressed TCRB transcripts. The data were produced by immunoSEQ multiplex PCR, yet TCRdb's version contains in-frame clones alone and is incomplete. The repertoire holds 200,000 to 250,000 clones, with under 70% as singletons. This clonotype was sampled from a man aged 30 to 45 in good health. Sequencing was performed on naive CD4+ T cells from blood. The chain joins TRBV30 to TRBJ1-4; D is perhaps TRBD1 (5 bases). CDR3 in amino acids: CAWSERQILEKLFF. In DNA, the CDR3 is TGTGCCTGGAGTGAAAGACAGATTCTAGAAAAACTGTTTTTT.